This T cell receptor beta chain is from a study of memory CD4+ T cells and cytomegalovirus serostatus. Study-level results: The CMV-associated TCR signature appears largely within the CD4+ memory repertoire.

As to this clone: Its antigen is unknown.

The sort gate was single viable CD3+CD4+CD8-CD45RO+ cells for memory CD4+ T cells. Positive selection with CD4 microbeads enriched total CD4+ T cells. This table comes from immunoSEQ multiplex PCR, and its TCRdb copy is limited to in-frame clones, with some not included. Seen here are 40,000 to 55,000 clones, under 80% observed once, and the top ten hold 0.67%. Per the germline V gene, CDR1 is SGHAT and CDR2 is FQNNGV. There are 16 residues in the CDR3. Between the trimmed V and J ends, which lost 1 base and 0 bases, there was a span of 11 bases. Sequenced: memory CD4+ T cells from blood. The rearrangement links TRBV11-2 to TRBJ2-3; the D is unclear. The TCR was taken from an adult in good health and CMV-seronegative. This chain's CDR3 is CASSLAPKFSTDTQYF. The CDR3 region has the DNA TGTGCCAGCAGCTTAGCCCCCAAATTTAGCACAGATACGCAGTATTTT.